These 7 T cell receptor beta chains share one sample of origin, sequenced in a study of monozygotic twins with inflammatory bowel disease. TCRdb reanalyzed the 5' RACE reads, giving one entry per CDR3 protein sequence and no DNA. The sample table sets out some 300,000 distinct CDR3 sequences. Sequencing input: blood. These receptors were taken from a human donor with ulcerative colitis or Crohn's disease, or a healthy co-twin of an affected twin (not recorded which).

The chain employs TRBV2 and TRBJ2-1; no DNA is available, so the TRBD1 call from TCRdb remains unchecked. The CDR3 runs to 15 residues. The germline gives CDR1 SNHLY, CDR2 FYNNEI. CDR3 sequence reads: CASSEGGGPYNEQFF.

The chain combines TRBV7-9 with TRBJ1-1. The CDR3 runs 12 residues. Germline V CDR1 and CDR2: SEHNR, FQNEAQ (reference sequence). CDR3 sequence reads: CASRSLGTEAFF.

V gene TRBV6-2 or TRBV6-3 combines with J gene TRBJ2-1; TCRdb designates TRBD2, a call that cannot be tested without DNA. The CDR3 has 16 residues. Germline values: CDR1 MNHEY, CDR2 SVGEGT. CDR3: CASSYYGLAGGHGQFF.

This chain uses TRBV6-2 or TRBV6-3 with TRBJ1-5. Germline-derived CDR1 and CDR2 are MNHEY and SVGEGT. The CDR3 totals 13 residues. The CDR3 sequence: CASRVSSNQPQHF.

The chain is built from TRBV20-1 and TRBJ2-7; TCRdb picks TRBD1, but there is no DNA to check that call. Germline V gene sequence: CDR1 DFQATT, CDR2 SNEGSKA (reference sequence). The CDR3 extends over 14 amino acids. CDR3 in amino acids: CSAGTGLSSYEQYF.

The chain carries TRBV25-1 and TRBJ1-4. CDR3 size: 15 residues. Germline values: CDR1 MGHDK, CDR2 SYGVNS. The CDR3 sequence: CASSRTSSTNEKLFF.

This chain connects TRBV18 to TRBJ1-5. Germline V gives CDR1 KGHSH, CDR2 LQKENI. The CDR3 runs to 14 residues. The chain's CDR3 is CASSLTQSNQPQHF.